The 10 T cell receptor beta chains below were found in one sample sequenced in a study of radiotherapy plus CTLA-4 blockade in lung cancer. Sequencing used immunoSEQ multiplex PCR; TCRdb keeps in-frame clones, though not all of them. The sample records 35,000 to 45,000 clones, over 60% being singletons. The sequencing used peripheral blood, collected from a patient treated with radiotherapy plus ipilimumab. The receptor source for this set is a human donor with non-small cell lung cancer whose response to radiotherapy plus ipilimumab could not be evaluated.

The chain is built from TRBV27 and TRBJ2-6; D unresolved. The germline CDR1 and CDR2 sequences are MNHEY and SMNVEV (reference sequence). CDR3 size: 15 residues. Trimming left V 3 bases short and J 0 bases short, with 6 bases between. CDR3: CASSFFRSGANVLTF. The CDR3 region has the DNA TGTGCCAGCAGTTTCTTCCGCTCTGGGGCCAACGTCCTGACTTTC. Full variable domain (missing parts from reference TRBV27 and TRBJ2-6): EAQVTQNPRYLITVTGKKLTVTCSQNMNHEYMSWYRQDPGLGLRQIYYSMNVEVTDKGDVPEGYKVSRKEKRNFPLILESPSPNQTSLYFCASSFFRSGANVLTFGAGSRLTVL.

The V and J genes are TRBV6-6 and TRBJ2-5; tentatively, D is TRBD2 (6 bases). The DNA matches TRBJ2-7 better at its end, which makes the J call doubtful. The germline gives CDR1 MNHNY, CDR2 SVGAGI (reference sequence). This CDR3 has 14 amino acids. As DNA, the CDR3 is TGTGCCAGCAGTTACTCGGCTAGCGTTCACGAGCAGTACTTC. This codes for CASSYSASVHEQYF.

This clone turned up a few times. The chain links TRBV7-9 to TRBJ2-7; 7 bases align to TRBD1. The CDR3 sequence is 16 residues long. Germline assignment: CDR1 SEHNR and CDR2 FQNEAQ (reference sequence). Unmatched junction bases numbered 9, after V lost 4 bases and J lost 0 bases. This CDR3 is CASSSVQGKSSYEQYF. The DNA for the CDR3 is TGTGCCAGCAGCTCAGTACAGGGGAAAAGCTCCTACGAGCAGTACTTC. The full variable domain, completed using reference TRBV7-9 and TRBJ2-7, is DTGVSQNPRHKITKRGQNVTFRCDPISEHNRLYWYRQTLGQGPEFLTYFQNEAQLEKSRLLSDRFSAERPKGSFSTLEIQRTEQGDSAMYLCASSSVQGKSSYEQYFGPGTRLTVT.

The chain combines TRBV7-8 with TRBJ2-5, with 11 bases matching TRBD1. Judging by the DNA end, TRBJ2-7 fits better; the J call may be wrong. The CDR3 sequence is 14 residues long. From germline, CDR1 is SGHVS and CDR2 FQNEAQ. The CDR3 spells CASSQGTGGYEQYF. CDR3 nucleotides: TGTGCCAGCAGCCAGGGGACAGGGGGCTACGAGCAGTACTTC.

The chain has TRBV2 and TRBJ2-1; 7 bases fit TRBD2. Germline-derived CDR1 and CDR2 are SNHLY and FYNNEI. With V trimmed by 4 bases and J by 9 bases, 6 bases remained unmatched. The length of the CDR3 is 13 residues. The CDR3 sequence is CASSGGGSGEQFF. In nucleotides, the CDR3 is TGTGCCAGCAGTGGGGGCGGGAGTGGTGAGCAGTTCTTC.

The chain employs TRBV9 and TRBJ2-5; 10 bases fit TRBD2. The CDR3 consists of 18 residues. Losses at the gene ends were 0 bases for V and 4 bases for J; bases not matched to a gene: 12. Germline CDR1 SGDLS, CDR2 YYNGEE. CDR3 residues: CASSVGGALAGVGETQYF. Here the CDR3 DNA reads TGTGCCAGCAGCGTAGGGGGGGCTCTAGCGGGAGTTGGAGAGACCCAGTACTTC.

The chain links TRBV5-1 to TRBJ2-7; 10 nucleotides agree with TRBD1. This CDR3 has 13 amino acids. The trim removed 2 bases at V and 6 bases at J, leaving 2 bases unmatched. The germline CDR1 and CDR2 sequences are SGHRS and YFSETQ. For the CDR3, the DNA is TGCGCCAGCAGCTTAGGGACAGGGGCCGAGCAGTACTTC. Its translation: CASSLGTGAEQYF.

J is TRBJ1-1 and V is TRBV6-1; TRBD1 is a possible D gene (5 bases). CDR3 length: 15 amino acids. The germline V gene encodes CDR1 MNHNS and CDR2 SASEGT. Trimming took off 8 bases at V and 2 bases at J, with 18 bases between the two ends. CDR3: CASSIGGGANTEAFF. DNA for the CDR3: TGTGCCAGCTCTATCGGGGGAGGGGCAAACACTGAAGCTTTCTTT.

The V gene is TRBV5-1, the J gene TRBJ2-7; D not resolved. Per the germline V gene, CDR1 is SGHRS and CDR2 is YFSETQ. The CDR3 is 13 residues long. V lost 5 bases and J 1 base, leaving 10 bases between the germline ends. The CDR3 region is CASSLPDSYEQYF. CDR3 nucleotides: TGCGCCAGCAGTTTGCCAGATTCCTACGAGCAGTACTTC.

The rearrangement uses TRBV19 and TRBJ2-7, with 9 bases identical to TRBD2. This CDR3 comprises 15 residues. Germline V gene sequence: CDR1 LNHDA, CDR2 SQIVND (reference sequence). Trimming took 5 bases from V and 3 from J; bases not matched to a gene: 8. DNA for the CDR3: TGTGCCAGTAGTGGGAGCGGGGGGAACAGCTACGAGCAGTACTTC. This sequence encodes CASSGSGGNSYEQYF.